Listed below are T cell receptor beta chains from one sample, sequenced in a study of T cells after yellow fever vaccination. A single record per CDR3 protein comes from TCRdb applying MiXCR to the 5' RACE reads. The sample includes around 550,000 distinct CDR3 sequences, about 19% seen only once; the top ten take 14%. The source material was PBMCs, sampled 15 days after the yellow fever booster vaccination. Receptors originate from a man aged 25-45 years who received the YFV17D yellow fever vaccine. Each CDR3 is given with its conserved first and last residue. The order of the fields is CDR3 protein, CDR3 DNA, D gene, V gene, J gene, clone size. The D gene is left open where the match is weak. Expanded clones get a size class; other rows say once, few or many, or leave the size out.

CASSERTDGYGYTF,TGTGCCAGCAGTGAAAGGACGGACGGCTATGGCTACACCTTC,-,TRBV6-1,TRBJ1-2,-
CASSSQTQETQYF,TGTGCCAGCAGCTCCCAGACCCAAGAGACCCAGTACTTC,-,TRBV7-2,TRBJ2-5,few
CASSWGRSSADTQYF,TGTGCCAGCAGCTGGGGGAGGTCCTCCGCAGATACGCAGTATTTT,-,TRBV7-3,TRBJ2-3,-
CASSVIRAPYEQYF,TGTGCCAGCAGCGTAATCAGGGCCCCCTACGAGCAGTACTTC,-,TRBV9,TRBJ2-7,few
CASSPTGAGVYEQYF,TGTGCCAGCAGTCCTACAGGAGCGGGGGTCTACGAGCAGTACTTC,TRBD2,TRBV12-3/TRBV12-4,TRBJ2-7,-
CASTPAASGPGELFF,TGTGCCAGCACCCCCGCGGCTAGCGGCCCCGGGGAGCTGTTTTTT,TRBD2,TRBV12-3/TRBV12-4,TRBJ2-2,few
CASNSIRPTTLSYNEQFF,TGTGCCAGCAACTCCATTCGCCCGACAACCCTCTCCTACAATGAGCAGTTCTTC,-,TRBV6-2/TRBV6-3,TRBJ2-1,few
CSVGSYPNEKLFF,TGCAGCGTTGGGAGTTACCCGAATGAAAAACTGTTTTTT,-,TRBV29-1,TRBJ1-4,few
CASSLYRGGYGYTF,TGTGCCAGCAGTTTGTACAGGGGAGGCTATGGCTACACCTTC,TRBD1,TRBV6-5,TRBJ1-2,-
CASSWGTHEQYF,TGTGCCAGCAGTTGGGGAACGCACGAGCAGTACTTC,-,TRBV25-1,TRBJ2-7,few
CASTNWGGPGANVLTF,TGTGCCAGCACGAATTGGGGGGGCCCTGGGGCCAACGTCCTGACTTTC,-,TRBV12-3/TRBV12-4,TRBJ2-6,-
CASRPDGYEQYF,TGTGCCAGCAGACCTGACGGGTACGAGCAGTACTTC,-,TRBV7-2,TRBJ2-7,few
CATSGSGESSGEQFF,TGTGCCACTTCGGGGAGCGGGGAGTCTAGCGGTGAGCAGTTCTTC,TRBD2,TRBV10-3,TRBJ2-1,-
CASSGTRRHNEQFF,TGTGCCAGCAGTGGGACTAGGAGGCACAATGAGCAGTTCTTC,TRBD2,TRBV25-1,TRBJ2-1,-
CASSRQGLQETQYF,TGTGCCAGCAGCCGTCAGGGCCTACAAGAGACCCAGTACTTC,-,TRBV7-9,TRBJ2-5,many
CASSPQREGEQYF,TGTGCCAGCTCACCGCAACGGGAAGGCGAGCAGTACTTC,-,TRBV18,TRBJ2-7,-
CASSPAWGQGIVDTQYF,TGTGCCAGCAGTCCCGCCTGGGGACAGGGTATAGTAGATACGCAGTATTTT,TRBD1,TRBV27,TRBJ2-3,-
CASTSLVSYEQYF,TGTGCCAGCACCAGCCTCGTCTCCTACGAGCAGTACTTC,-,TRBV12-3/TRBV12-4,TRBJ2-7,-
CASSQHYEQYF,TGTGCCAGCAGCCAGCACTACGAGCAGTACTTC,-,TRBV14,TRBJ2-7,few
CASSDAAKNIQYF,TGCGCCAGCAGTGACGCAGCCAAAAACATTCAGTACTTC,-,TRBV10-2,TRBJ2-4,few
CSARVGEPQHF,TGCAGTGCTAGGGTAGGGGAGCCCCAGCATTTT,-,TRBV20-1,TRBJ1-5,once
CASSFGPSGRNEQFF,TGTGCCAGCAGTTTCGGGCCGTCCGGTAGGAATGAGCAGTTCTTC,-,TRBV12-3/TRBV12-4,TRBJ2-1,few
CASTLGQAITDTQYF,TGTGCCAGCACCTTGGGACAGGCGATCACAGATACGCAGTATTTT,TRBD1,TRBV12-3/TRBV12-4,TRBJ2-3,-
CASSQVSSDNEQFF,TGCGCCAGCAGCCAAGTATCGTCTGACAATGAGCAGTTCTTC,-,TRBV4-3,TRBJ2-1,few
CSARDGPSRDTQYF,TGCAGTGCTAGAGATGGCCCTTCTAGAGATACGCAGTATTTT,-,TRBV20-1,TRBJ2-3,-
CASSSSGVGELFF,TGTGCCAGCAGTTCATCAGGGGTGGGGGAGCTGTTTTTT,-,TRBV6-5,TRBJ2-2,-
CASSLVAGTHNEQFF,TGTGCCAGCAGCTTAGTTGCCGGGACCCACAATGAGCAGTTCTTC,-,TRBV7-2,TRBJ2-1,many
CASSEGQGGDTQYF,TGTGCCAGCAGCGAAGGACAGGGAGGGGATACGCAGTATTTT,-,TRBV2,TRBJ2-3,-
CSATGTYSYEQYF,TGCAGTGCTACGGGAACCTACTCCTACGAGCAGTACTTC,-,TRBV20-1,TRBJ2-7,-
CASSRDRAQETQYF,TGTGCCAGCAGCCGGGACAGGGCACAAGAGACCCAGTACTTC,TRBD1,TRBV3-1,TRBJ2-5,-
CASSQGVQANEQFF,TGCGCCAGCAGCCAGGGGGTACAGGCCAATGAGCAGTTCTTC,-,TRBV4-3,TRBJ2-1,many
CASSPAGGPPADTQYF,TGTGCCAGCAGCCCCGCGGGCGGGCCTCCTGCAGATACGCAGTATTTT,-,TRBV4-2,TRBJ2-3,-
CASRRGNTEAFF,TGTGCCAGCAGGAGAGGGAACACTGAAGCTTTCTTT,-,TRBV12-3/TRBV12-4,TRBJ1-1,many
CATNQGRAAVETQYF,TGTGCCACAAATCAAGGAAGAGCGGCCGTGGAGACCCAGTACTTC,-,TRBV10-3,TRBJ2-5,many
CASRSGDSYEQYF,TGTGCCAGCCGGTCCGGAGATTCCTACGAGCAGTACTTC,-,TRBV27,TRBJ2-7,few
CASSVTSGGYNEQFF,TGCGCCAGCAGCGTAACTAGCGGGGGATACAATGAGCAGTTCTTC,TRBD2,TRBV10-2,TRBJ2-1,few
CSARGASGAFF,TGCAGCGCTCGGGGCGCATCCGGAGCTTTCTTT,-,TRBV29-1,TRBJ1-1,few
CASRLCTDTQYF,TGTGCCAGCAGGTTATGCACAGATACGCAGTATTTT,-,TRBV3-1,TRBJ2-3,-
CAISEARRGSSYEQYF,TGTGCCATCAGTGAGGCTCGTCGCGGGTCTTCCTACGAGCAGTACTTC,-,TRBV10-3,TRBJ2-7,few
CASSYYRDQETQYF,TGTGCCAGCAGTTACTATCGAGACCAAGAGACCCAGTACTTC,-,TRBV6-2/TRBV6-3,TRBJ2-5,few
CASSPGEGPDTQYF,TGCGCCAGCAGCCCGGGAGAGGGTCCAGATACGCAGTATTTT,-,TRBV5-1,TRBJ2-3,once
CSVHLQGNEQYF,TGCAGCGTACACCTACAGGGTAACGAGCAGTACTTC,-,TRBV29-1,TRBJ2-7,-
CASAPGWGPNYGYTF,TGTGCCAGCGCCCCCGGATGGGGACCTAACTATGGCTACACCTTC,-,TRBV27,TRBJ1-2,-
CASRPERHRVYEQYF,TGCGCCAGCAGACCAGAGCGACATAGAGTATACGAGCAGTACTTC,-,TRBV10-2,TRBJ2-7,-
CASSQDGTSPYEQYF,TGTGCCAGCAGCCAAGACGGGACGTCTCCCTACGAGCAGTACTTC,-,TRBV3-1,TRBJ2-7,-
CSTFRGYEQYF,TGCAGTACATTTCGGGGCTACGAGCAGTACTTC,-,TRBV20-1,TRBJ2-7,few
CASSEADRGEQYF,TGTGCCAGCAGTGAAGCCGACAGGGGCGAGCAGTACTTC,TRBD1,TRBV2,TRBJ2-7,-
CASSLAAGLTRGNEQFF,TGTGCCAGTAGTCTAGCAGCCGGATTGACCCGGGGCAATGAGCAGTTCTTC,-,TRBV19,TRBJ2-1,few
CSAGLAGQYEQYF,TGCAGCGCGGGACTAGCGGGACAATACGAGCAGTACTTC,TRBD2,TRBV29-1,TRBJ2-7,few
CASSTTGYAEAFF,TGTGCCAGTAGTACTACAGGTTATGCTGAAGCTTTCTTT,-,TRBV19,TRBJ1-1,few
CASSEGGTSTDTQYF,TGTGCCAGCAGTGAGGGTGGGACTAGCACAGATACGCAGTATTTT,-,TRBV2,TRBJ2-3,-
CASSWTGRKDEKLFF,TGTGCCAGCAGCTGGACAGGGCGCAAGGACGAAAAACTGTTTTTT,TRBD1,TRBV12-3/TRBV12-4,TRBJ1-4,-
CASSLKLAATDTQYF,TGTGCCAGCAGCCTGAAACTAGCGGCCACAGATACGCAGTATTTT,TRBD2,TRBV5-8,TRBJ2-3,-
CASSVGTRDEQFF,TGTGCCAGCAGCGTCGGAACTAGGGATGAGCAGTTCTTC,-,TRBV5-4,TRBJ2-1,-
CASSPRTSGEQFF,TGCGCCAGCAGTCCCAGAACTAGCGGTGAGCAGTTCTTC,TRBD2,TRBV10-1,TRBJ2-1,many